This T cell receptor beta chain derives from a study of blood T cell repertoires in COVID-19. For the study at large: There were acute and convalescent COVID-19 samples, and they came from the United States, Italy and Spain. PBMCs, B-cell-depleted T cells, or T cells were the source of the cDNA or gDNA that made up the material.

Method: immunoSEQ multiplex PCR; TCRdb's copy keeps in-frame clones and lacks some. The sample has around 66,000 clones; just under 80% are singletons. The CDR3 spans 14 residues. Trimming at V came to 7 bases and at J to 2 bases, leaving 6 bases not matched to a gene. Germline CDR1 and CDR2: SQVTM and ANQGSEA. The specimen sequenced was peripheral blood. The chain uses TRBV29-1 and TRBJ1-3, with 9 bases that match TRBD1. The origin of this receptor is a human donor in a cohort sampled during active COVID-19. The CDR3 DNA is TGCAGCGGTAAAGACAGGGGGGCTGGAAACACCATATATTTT. Translating gives CSGKDRGAGNTIYF.